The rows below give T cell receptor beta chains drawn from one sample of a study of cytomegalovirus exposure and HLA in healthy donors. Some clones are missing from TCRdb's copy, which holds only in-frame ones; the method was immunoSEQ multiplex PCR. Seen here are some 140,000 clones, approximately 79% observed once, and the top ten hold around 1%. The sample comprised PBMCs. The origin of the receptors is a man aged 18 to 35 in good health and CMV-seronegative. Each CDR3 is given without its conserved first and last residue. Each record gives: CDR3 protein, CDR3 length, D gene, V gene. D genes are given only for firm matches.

ASTQDRAYTEAF | 12 | TRBD1 | TRBV6-6
ASSRSPAGPSGNTIY | 15 | - | TRBV9
ASSTVGGRVDEQY | 13 | - | TRBV6-1
ASSEDTGQGVKYNSPLH | 17 | TRBD1 | TRBV2
ASSPHVGASYGYT | 13 | - | TRBV9
ASSSPQKGQPEDSPLH | 16 | TRBD1 | TRBV10-1
ASSYNPSYEQY | 11 | - | TRBV27
ASTAAGVETQY | 11 | TRBD2 | TRBV19
ASSPTGSGNTIY | 12 | - | TRBV7-2
ASRERQNSPLH | 11 | - | TRBV2
ASSGGQTNYGYT | 12 | - | TRBV2
ASSQTGSVAF | 10 | - | TRBV14
ASRAQPTGNTEAF | 13 | - | TRBV2
ASSLNRGPLSYEQY | 14 | TRBD1 | TRBV11-1
ASSFQRDRASNQPQH | 15 | TRBD1 | TRBV7-2
ASSILENSPLH | 11 | - | TRBV11-1